These T cell receptor beta chains were read from a single sample in a study of T-cell memory formation after mild COVID-19. One entry per CDR3 protein, called by TCRdb with MiXCR from the 5' RACE reads. The sample includes about 400,000 distinct CDR3 sequences, 20% to 25% of them seen just once. The specimen sequenced was PBMCs or a T cell subset sorted from them (not recorded which). These TCRs come from an adult woman who had mild COVID-19 (a few samples of this study predate the infection). Cell type and time point are not known. Each CDR3 is given with its conserved first and last residue. A D gene is named only where the DNA matches it firmly. Size is stated for part of the rows, as once, few or many counts, or as a class when the clone is expanded.

d_gene	v_gene	j_gene	abundance	CDR3aa	CDR3nt
-	TRBV7-2	TRBJ1-6	-	CASSRLPSRVGNSPLHF	TGTGCCAGCAGCCGCCTCCCCTCCAGGGTAGGGAATTCACCCCTCCACTTT
TRBD2	TRBV29-1	TRBJ2-2	-	CSGRRTSGTGELFF	TGCAGCGGCCGTAGGACTAGCGGGACCGGGGAGCTGTTTTTT
TRBD2	TRBV18	TRBJ2-3	-	CASSSTTSGGRTDTQYF	TGTGCCAGCTCATCTACGACTAGCGGGGGGCGCACAGATACGCAGTATTTT
-	TRBV9	TRBJ2-7	-	CASSVESGYAYEQYF	TGTGCCAGCAGCGTAGAGAGCGGATACGCCTACGAGCAGTACTTC
-	TRBV20-1	TRBJ1-5	-	CSARSQGRGSNQPQHF	TGCAGTGCTAGGTCGCAGGGCAGGGGTAGCAATCAGCCCCAGCATTTT
TRBD1	TRBV9	TRBJ2-1	-	CASSVSPGGAPNEQFF	TGTGCCAGCAGCGTAAGCCCAGGGGGCGCACCGAATGAGCAGTTCTTC
TRBD1	TRBV6-6	TRBJ1-2	few	CASSSKKQGSDGYTF	TGTGCCAGCAGTTCAAAAAAACAGGGGTCTGATGGCTACACCTTC
-	TRBV27	TRBJ1-6	few	CASSPQESNSPLHF	TGTGCCAGCAGTCCACAGGAATCTAATTCACCCCTCCACTTT
-	TRBV4-1	TRBJ1-4	-	CASSLGPALNEKLFF	TGCGCCAGCAGCCTTGGCCCGGCTCTTAATGAAAAACTGTTTTTT
-	TRBV7-6	TRBJ2-7	few	CASSQGGGISEQYF	TGTGCCAGCAGCCAGGGAGGGGGAATATCGGAGCAGTACTTC
-	TRBV18	TRBJ2-5	few	CASSGEGETQYF	TGTGCCAGCTCGGGCGAGGGAGAGACCCAGTACTTC
TRBD1	TRBV7-2	TRBJ1-2	few	CASSPKPGQNLYGYTF	TGTGCCAGCAGCCCCAAACCGGGACAGAACCTCTATGGCTACACCTTC
TRBD2	TRBV7-9	TRBJ2-2	many	CASSLDTGGTGELFF	TGTGCCAGCAGCTTAGATACGGGAGGCACCGGGGAGCTGTTTTTT
-	TRBV9	TRBJ2-7	-	CASSVAGYSYEQYF	TGTGCCAGCAGCGTAGCAGGATATTCCTACGAGCAGTACTTC
TRBD1	TRBV11-2	TRBJ1-1	-	CASSLVPGTGWAFF	TGTGCCAGCAGCTTAGTCCCTGGGACAGGGTGGGCTTTCTTT
-	TRBV6-6	TRBJ2-1	-	CASSPTGHEQFF	TGTGCCAGCAGTCCGACGGGGCATGAGCAGTTCTTC
-	TRBV7-9	TRBJ2-6	-	CASSAENAGANVLTF	TGTGCCAGCAGCGCTGAGAATGCTGGGGCCAACGTCCTGACTTTC